Sequencing of this T cell receptor (beta chain) was carried out in a study of CD8+ T cells in alopecia areata. Treatment indicated: oral pan-JAK inhibitor, 5-10 mg twice daily. In alopecia areata patients, both lesional scalp punch biopsies and peripheral blood were collected. TCR sequencing used cDNA made by reverse transcription of extracted RNA. Some clones are missing from TCRdb's copy, which holds only in-frame ones; the method was immunoSEQ multiplex PCR. The sample has about 76,000 clones; around 61% are singletons. The trim removed 1 base at V and 2 bases at J, leaving 11 bases unmatched. The germline V gene has CDR1 SEHNR and CDR2 FQNEAQ (reference sequence). This CDR3 has 17 amino acids. General observations from the study: There was only one nonresponder, so it was unclear how baseline CD8+ expansion relates to response. Significant decreases in scalp clonality and expanded CD8+ clones followed tofacitinib treatment. It was lesional scalp, especially alopecia totalis/universalis, that showed higher clonality than normal scalp.

Regarding this clone: Its cognate antigen is unknown.

The sequencing here drew on CD8+ T cells sorted from blood, taken at week 24, from a patient treated with tofacitinib. The receptor was derived from a human donor with alopecia areata. J is TRBJ2-7 and V is TRBV7-9, with 7 bases aligning to TRBD1. In DNA, the CDR3 is TGTGCCAGCAGCTTAGGACAGGGTCGAAGGCTTACCTACGAGCAGTACTTC. This translates into CASSLGQGRRLTYEQYF. Supplemented by reference TRBV7-9 and TRBJ2-7, the full variable domain reads DTGVSQNPRHKITKRGQNVTFRCDPISEHNRLYWYRQTLGQGPEFLTYFQNEAQLEKSRLLSDRFSAERPKGSFSTLEIQRTEQGDSAMYLCASSLGQGRRLTYEQYFGPGTRLTVT.